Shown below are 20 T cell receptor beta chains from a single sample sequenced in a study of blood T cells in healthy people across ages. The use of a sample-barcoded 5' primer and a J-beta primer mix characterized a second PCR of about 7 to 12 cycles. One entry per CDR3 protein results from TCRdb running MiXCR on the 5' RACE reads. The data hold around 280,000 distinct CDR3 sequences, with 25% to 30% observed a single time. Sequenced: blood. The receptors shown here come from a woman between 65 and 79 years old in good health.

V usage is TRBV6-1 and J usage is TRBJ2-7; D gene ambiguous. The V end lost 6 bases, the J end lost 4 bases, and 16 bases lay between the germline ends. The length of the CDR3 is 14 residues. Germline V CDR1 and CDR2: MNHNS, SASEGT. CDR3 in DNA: TGTGCCAGCAGCGACCCAAGGGCATATTACGAGCAGTACTTC. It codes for CASSDPRAYYEQYF.

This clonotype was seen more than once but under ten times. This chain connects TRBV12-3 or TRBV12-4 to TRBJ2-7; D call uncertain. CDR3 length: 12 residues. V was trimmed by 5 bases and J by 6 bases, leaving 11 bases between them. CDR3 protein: CASSRTRGEQYF. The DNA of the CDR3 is TGTGCCAGCAGTCGAACCCGTGGCGAGCAGTACTTC.

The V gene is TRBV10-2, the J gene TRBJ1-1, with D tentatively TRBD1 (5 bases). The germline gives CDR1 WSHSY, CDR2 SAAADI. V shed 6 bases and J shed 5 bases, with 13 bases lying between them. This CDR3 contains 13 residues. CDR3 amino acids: CASRRGGGTEAFF. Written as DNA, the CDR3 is TGCGCCAGCAGGAGGGGAGGAGGAACTGAAGCTTTCTTT.

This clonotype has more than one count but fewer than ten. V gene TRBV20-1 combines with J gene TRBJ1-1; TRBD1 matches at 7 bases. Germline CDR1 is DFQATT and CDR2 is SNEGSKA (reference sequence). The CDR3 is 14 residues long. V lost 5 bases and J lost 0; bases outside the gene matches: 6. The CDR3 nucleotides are TGCAGTGCTTCCTTGGGACAGATGAACACTGAAGCTTTCTTT. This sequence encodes CSASLGQMNTEAFF.

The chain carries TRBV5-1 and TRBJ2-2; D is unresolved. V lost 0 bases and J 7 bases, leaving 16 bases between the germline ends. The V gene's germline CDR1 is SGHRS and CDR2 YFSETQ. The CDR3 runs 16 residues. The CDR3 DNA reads TGCGCCAGCAGCTTGGGGTACGAATGGACCAACGGGGAGCTGTTTTTT. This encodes CASSLGYEWTNGELFF.

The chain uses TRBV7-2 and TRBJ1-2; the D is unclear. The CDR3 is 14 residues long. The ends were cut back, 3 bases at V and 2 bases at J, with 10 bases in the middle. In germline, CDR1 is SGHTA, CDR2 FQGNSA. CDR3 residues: CASSLSSRNYGYTF. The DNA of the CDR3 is TGTGCCAGCAGCTTGTCGAGCCGGAACTATGGCTACACCTTC.

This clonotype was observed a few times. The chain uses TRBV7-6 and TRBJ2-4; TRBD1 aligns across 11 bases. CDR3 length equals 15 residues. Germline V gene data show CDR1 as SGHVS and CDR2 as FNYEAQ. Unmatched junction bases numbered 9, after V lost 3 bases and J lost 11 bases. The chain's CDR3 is CASSLGGQGVNVQYF. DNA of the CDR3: TGTGCCAGCAGCTTGGGGGGACAGGGGGTTAACGTTCAGTACTTC.

The CDR3 DNA reads as TGCAGTCCACAGGACAAGAAGAATGAGCAGTTCTTC. It encodes CSPQDKKNEQFF. The chain recombines TRBV20-1 with TRBJ2-1; tentatively, D is TRBD1 (5 bases). This CDR3 has 12 residues. Germline values: CDR1 DFQATT, CDR2 SNEGSKA (reference sequence). Trimming pared 8 bases from V and 7 bases from J, leaving 15 bases between.

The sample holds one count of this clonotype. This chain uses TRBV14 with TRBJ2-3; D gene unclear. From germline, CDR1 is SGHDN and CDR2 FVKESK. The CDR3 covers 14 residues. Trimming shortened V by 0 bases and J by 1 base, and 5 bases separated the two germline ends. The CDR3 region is CASSQDRGTDTQYF. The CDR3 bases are TGTGCCAGCAGCCAAGATCGCGGCACAGATACGCAGTATTTT.

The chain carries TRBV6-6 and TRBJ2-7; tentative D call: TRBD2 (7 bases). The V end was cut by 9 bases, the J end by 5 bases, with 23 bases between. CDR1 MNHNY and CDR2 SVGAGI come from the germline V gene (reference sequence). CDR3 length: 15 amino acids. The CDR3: CASYLGGGGGHEQYF. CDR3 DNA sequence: TGTGCCAGTTATCTGGGAGGGGGAGGAGGCCACGAGCAGTACTTC.

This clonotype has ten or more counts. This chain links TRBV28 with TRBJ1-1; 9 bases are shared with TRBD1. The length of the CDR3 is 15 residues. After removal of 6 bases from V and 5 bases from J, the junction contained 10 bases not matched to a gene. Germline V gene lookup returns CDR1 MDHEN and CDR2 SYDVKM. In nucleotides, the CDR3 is TGTGCCAGCAGGCGGCTTACAGGGGGCTATACTGAAGCTTTCTTT. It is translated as CASRRLTGGYTEAFF.

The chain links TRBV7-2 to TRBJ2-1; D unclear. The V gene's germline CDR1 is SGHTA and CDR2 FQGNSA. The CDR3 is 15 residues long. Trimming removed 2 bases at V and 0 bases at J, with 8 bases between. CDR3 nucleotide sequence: TGTGCCAGCAGCTTACGGGCCAGCTCCTACAATGAGCAGTTCTTC. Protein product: CASSLRASSYNEQFF. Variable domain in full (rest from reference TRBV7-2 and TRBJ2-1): GAGVSQSPSNKVTEKGKDVELRCDPISGHTALYWYRQSLGQGLEFLIYFQGNSAPDKSGLPSDRFSAERTGGSVSTLTIQRTQQEDSAVYLCASSLRASSYNEQFFGPGTRLTVL.

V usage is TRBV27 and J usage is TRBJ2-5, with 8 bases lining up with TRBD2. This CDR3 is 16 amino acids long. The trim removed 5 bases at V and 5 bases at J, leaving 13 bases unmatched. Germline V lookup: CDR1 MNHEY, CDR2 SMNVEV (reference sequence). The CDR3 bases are TGTGCCAGCAGTATTGGATCCGGACTAGCTGGGGAGACCCAGTACTTC. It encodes CASSIGSGLAGETQYF.

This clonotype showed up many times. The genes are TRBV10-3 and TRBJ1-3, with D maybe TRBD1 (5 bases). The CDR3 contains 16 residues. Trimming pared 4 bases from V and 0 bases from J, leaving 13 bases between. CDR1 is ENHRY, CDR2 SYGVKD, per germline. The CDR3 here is CAISGRGLSSGNTIYF. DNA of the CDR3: TGTGCCATCAGTGGCCGGGGCCTGAGCTCTGGAAACACCATATATTTT.

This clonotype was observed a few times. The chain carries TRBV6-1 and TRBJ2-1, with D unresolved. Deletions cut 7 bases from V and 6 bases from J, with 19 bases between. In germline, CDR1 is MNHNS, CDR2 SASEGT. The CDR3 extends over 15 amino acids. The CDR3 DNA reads TGTGCCAGCATACCCCGGGCCCAGAACGGCAATGAGCAGTTCTTC. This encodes CASIPRAQNGNEQFF.

CDR3 nucleotide sequence: TGTGCCAGCAGCCTAGAGCCTAGCGGGAGGTACGAGCAGTACTTC. Translated: CASSLEPSGRYEQYF. This chain connects TRBV7-2 to TRBJ2-7, with 11 bases that match TRBD2. The J segment lost 4 bases and the V segment lost 5 bases, leaving 7 bases of the junction unmatched. This CDR3 region has 15 residues. In germline, CDR1 is SGHTA, CDR2 FQGNSA.

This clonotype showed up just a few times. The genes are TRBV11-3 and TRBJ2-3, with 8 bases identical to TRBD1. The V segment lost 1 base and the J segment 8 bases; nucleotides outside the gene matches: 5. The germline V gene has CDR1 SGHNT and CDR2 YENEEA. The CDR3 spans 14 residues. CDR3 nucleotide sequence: TGTGCCAGCAGCTTAGTCGGACAGGGCGGTACGCAGTATTTT. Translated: CASSLVGQGGTQYF.

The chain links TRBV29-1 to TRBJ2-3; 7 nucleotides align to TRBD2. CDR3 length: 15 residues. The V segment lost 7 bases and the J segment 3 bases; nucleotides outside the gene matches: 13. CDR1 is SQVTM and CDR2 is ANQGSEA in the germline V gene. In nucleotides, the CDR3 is TGCAGCGCGCTTGGCCTTGCGGGAGCGACAGATACGCAGTATTTT. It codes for CSALGLAGATDTQYF.

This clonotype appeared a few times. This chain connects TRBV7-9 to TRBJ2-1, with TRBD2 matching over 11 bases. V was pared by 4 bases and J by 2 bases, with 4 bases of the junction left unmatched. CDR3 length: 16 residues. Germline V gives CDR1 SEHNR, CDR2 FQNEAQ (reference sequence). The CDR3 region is CASSSGTSGAYNEQFF. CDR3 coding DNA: TGTGCCAGCAGCTCGGGGACTAGCGGAGCCTACAATGAGCAGTTCTTC.

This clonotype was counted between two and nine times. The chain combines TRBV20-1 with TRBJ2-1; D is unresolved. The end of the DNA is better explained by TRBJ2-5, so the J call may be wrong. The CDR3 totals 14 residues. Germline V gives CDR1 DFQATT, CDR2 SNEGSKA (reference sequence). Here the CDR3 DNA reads TGCAGTGCTCCCATTCCCCCTACTCAAGAGACCCAGTACTTC. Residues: CSAPIPPTQETQYF.